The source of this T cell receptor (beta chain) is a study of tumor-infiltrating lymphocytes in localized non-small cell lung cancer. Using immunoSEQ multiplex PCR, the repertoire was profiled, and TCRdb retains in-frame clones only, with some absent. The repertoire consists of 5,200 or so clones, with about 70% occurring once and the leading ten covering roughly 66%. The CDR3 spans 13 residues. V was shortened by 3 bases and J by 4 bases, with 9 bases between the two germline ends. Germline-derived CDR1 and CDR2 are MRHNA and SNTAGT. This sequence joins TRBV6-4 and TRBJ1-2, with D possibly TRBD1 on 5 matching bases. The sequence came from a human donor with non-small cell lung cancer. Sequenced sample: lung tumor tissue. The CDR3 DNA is TGTGCCAGCAGTGAACAGGCTGGCTATGGCTACACCTTC. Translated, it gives CASSEQAGYGYTF.